This TCR beta chain emerged from a study of OX40 agonist ivuxolimab in advanced cancers. Only in-frame clones appear in the TCRdb table, and some are missing; sequencing was by immunoSEQ multiplex PCR. There are about 39,000 clones in the sample; approximately 90% occur only once, and under 25% lies in the top ten. Sequencing used CD4+ or CD8+ T cells sorted from blood, obtained in a trial of the OX40 agonist ivuxolimab. The clonotype originates from an adult with an advanced solid tumor such as melanoma, head and neck, liver or kidney cancer.

The DNA of the CDR3 is TGTGCCAGCAGCTTATTGGGCAGGGGGGTAGATGGCTACACCTTC. Translation gives CASSLLGRGVDGYTF. The rearrangement links TRBV7-9 to TRBJ1-2, with TRBD1 identical over 7 bases. CDR3 length: 15 amino acids. The J segment lost 6 bases and the V segment lost 2 bases, leaving 9 bases of the junction unmatched. Germline assignment: CDR1 SEHNR and CDR2 FQNEAQ (reference sequence).